Listed below are T cell receptor beta chains from one sample, sequenced in a study of blood T cell repertoires in COVID-19. Using immunoSEQ multiplex PCR, the repertoire was profiled, and TCRdb retains in-frame clones only, with some absent. The sample yields around 300,000 clones, around 90% seen once. The sequencing sample was made of peripheral blood. Receptors originate from a woman in her fifties or sixties with COVID-19, enrolled during active disease. Both conserved end residues are part of each CDR3. The D gene is left open where the match is weak. The size entry is marked missing in some rows and otherwise reads once, few, many or a size class.

d_call,clone_size,j_call,v_call,cdr3_aa,cdr3_nt
-,once,TRBJ2-2,TRBV30,CAWRRLVKTGELFF,TGTGCCTGGCGGCGGCTAGTGAAAACCGGGGAGCTGTTTTTT
-,-,TRBJ1-1,TRBV19,CATQGMNTEAFF,TGTGCCACCCAGGGCATGAACACTGAAGCTTTCTTT
TRBD1,once,TRBJ2-7,TRBV7-9,CASSLVGTGSYEQYF,TGTGCCAGCAGCTTAGTCGGGACAGGGTCTTATGAGCAGTACTTC
-,-,TRBJ2-3,TRBV7-2,CASSLDGRGTQYF,TGTGCCAGCAGCTTAGACGGGAGAGGTACGCAGTATTTT
-,-,TRBJ2-5,TRBV18,CASSPLAAQETQYF,TGTGCCAGCTCACCACTGGCGGCGCAAGAGACCCAGTACTTC
-,-,TRBJ2-5,TRBV18,CASSPAVVGETQYF,TGTGCCAGCTCACCTGCGGTCGTGGGAGAGACCCAGTACTTC
TRBD1,-,TRBJ2-7,TRBV7-9,CASSGPTGVGYEQYF,TGTGCCAGCAGCGGCCCGACAGGGGTAGGGTACGAGCAGTACTTC
TRBD1,-,TRBJ1-6,TRBV2,CASKGQGAYNSPLHF,TGTGCCAGCAAAGGACAGGGGGCCTATAATTCACCCCTCCACTTT
-,-,TRBJ2-5,TRBV5-4,CASSSMGRETQYF,TGTGCCAGCAGCTCAATGGGGAGGGAGACCCAGTACTTC
TRBD1,-,TRBJ2-1,TRBV27,CASSPPGGAIYNEQFF,TGTGCCAGCAGTCCCCCAGGGGGCGCGATCTACAATGAGCAGTTCTTC
-,-,TRBJ1-4,TRBV20-1,CSASQAGEGEKLFF,TGCAGTGCTAGTCAGGCAGGTGAAGGTGAAAAACTGTTTTTT
TRBD1,-,TRBJ2-1,TRBV4-1,CASSQGGTGTGQTEQFF,TGCGCCAGCAGCCAAGGGGGGACGGGGACAGGTCAAACTGAGCAGTTCTTC
TRBD2,-,TRBJ2-1,TRBV7-3,CASSLVLAGVNEQFF,TGTGCCAGCAGCTTAGTACTAGCGGGAGTCAATGAGCAGTTCTTC
TRBD1,-,TRBJ1-1,TRBV4-3,CASSRGGGAPLNTEAFF,TGCGCCAGCAGCCGAGGAGGGGGCGCTCCCCTAAACACTGAAGCTTTCTTT
TRBD2,-,TRBJ2-7,TRBV6-6,CASSSRSGTYEQYF,TGTGCCAGCAGTTCGCGTAGCGGGACCTACGAGCAGTACTTC
-,-,TRBJ1-2,TRBV30,CAWNPGVSVYGYTF,TGTGCCTGGAACCCAGGGGTCTCGGTCTATGGCTACACCTTC
TRBD1,-,TRBJ2-7,TRBV5-1,CASEQGSEQYF,TGCGCCAGCGAACAGGGGAGCGAGCAGTACTTC
-,-,TRBJ2-3,TRBV18,CASSPPSAADTQYF,TGTGCCAGCTCACCACCGAGCGCGGCAGATACGCAGTATTTT
-,-,TRBJ1-2,TRBV5-1,CASSVAVSGLIYGYTF,TGCGCCAGCAGCGTTGCGGTGTCAGGGCTAATCTATGGCTACACCTTC
-,-,TRBJ2-5,TRBV15,CATSRVGKGQETQYF,TGTGCCACCAGCAGAGTCGGGAAGGGCCAAGAGACCCAGTACTTC
-,-,TRBJ1-2,TRBV5-1,CASSLETGAYGYTF,TGCGCCAGCAGCTTGGAAACAGGAGCCTATGGCTACACCTTC
-,once,TRBJ1-2,TRBV6-5,CASRVNRDNYGYTF,TGTGCCAGCAGGGTTAACAGGGATAACTATGGCTACACCTTC
TRBD1,once,TRBJ1-6,TRBV7-2,CASSLARGVNSPLHF,TGTGCCAGCAGCTTAGCCAGGGGGGTGAATTCACCCCTCCACTTT
TRBD1,-,TRBJ1-5,TRBV19,CASSISGQGNQPQHF,TGTGCCAGTAGTATCTCGGGACAGGGTAATCAGCCCCAGCATTTT
-,-,TRBJ1-1,TRBV18,CASSPTLLNTEAFF,TGTGCCAGCTCACCAACTCTCTTGAACACTGAAGCTTTCTTT
TRBD2,once,TRBJ2-2,TRBV19,CASNRGDKNTGELFF,TGTGCCAGCAACCGGGGGGATAAGAACACCGGGGAGCTGTTTTTT
-,-,TRBJ2-3,TRBV12-5,CASGTRGLTDTQYF,TGTGCTAGTGGTACACGAGGGTTGACAGATACGCAGTATTTT
-,-,TRBJ2-1,TRBV6-5,CAAQGGGVSYNEQFF,TGTGCCGCGCAAGGGGGCGGGGTATCCTACAATGAGCAGTTCTTC
-,once,TRBJ1-2,TRBV5-4,CASSLAGFGYTF,TGTGCCAGCAGCTTGGCAGGGTTCGGCTACACCTTC
TRBD2,-,TRBJ2-3,TRBV19,CASSRGLAGGPDTQYF,TGTGCCAGTAGCCGGGGACTAGCGGGAGGGCCAGATACGCAGTATTTT
-,-,TRBJ2-2,TRBV6-2/TRBV6-3,CASSRTLALVGGELFF,TGTGCCAGCAGCCGAACGCTAGCGCTTGTTGGCGGGGAGCTGTTTTTT
TRBD2,-,TRBJ2-2,TRBV3-1/TRBV3-2,CASRATSGRKKVGELFF,TGTGCCAGCAGGGCGACTAGCGGGAGAAAGAAAGTCGGGGAGCTGTTTTTT
TRBD2,-,TRBJ2-1,TRBV19,CASGGRVAGGREQFF,TGTGCCAGTGGCGGTAGGGTAGCGGGAGGTCGTGAGCAGTTCTTC
-,-,TRBJ1-5,TRBV27,CASRLHPRNQPQHF,TGTGCCAGCAGACTACACCCTCGCAATCAGCCCCAGCATTTT
TRBD1,-,TRBJ1-2,TRBV6-6,CASSIQGIGGYTF,TGTGCCAGCAGTATACAGGGGATCGGCGGCTACACCTTC
TRBD1,-,TRBJ1-2,TRBV20-1,CSASSGTAVDGYTF,TGCAGTGCTAGTTCGGGGACAGCTGTTGATGGCTACACCTTC
TRBD1,-,TRBJ2-7,TRBV9,CASSPRTGTGTYEQYF,TGTGCCAGCAGTCCCAGGACGGGGACAGGGACTTACGAGCAGTACTTC
-,-,TRBJ2-7,TRBV3-1/TRBV3-2,CASSHQHTHARDRSSYEQYF,TGTGCCAGCAGCCACCAACACACCCACGCCAGAGATCGGAGCTCCTACGAGCAGTACTTC
TRBD2,-,TRBJ2-3,TRBV5-6,CASSLGAGVTDTQYF,TGTGCCAGCAGCTTGGGAGCGGGAGTGACAGATACGCAGTATTTT
-,-,TRBJ2-7,TRBV10-1,CASSPPDKDEQYF,TGCGCCAGCAGCCCCCCGGACAAGGACGAGCAGTACTTC
-,-,TRBJ1-1,TRBV27,CASRDTDLFEAFF,TGTGCCAGCCGGGACACGGACCTGTTTGAAGCTTTCTTT
-,-,TRBJ2-6,TRBV19,CASSSRSSGANVLTF,TGTGCCAGTAGTTCTAGGAGCTCTGGGGCCAACGTCCTGACTTTC
-,-,TRBJ1-1,TRBV5-4,CASSMGLGVGNTEAFF,TGTGCCAGCAGCATGGGACTTGGTGTAGGGAACACTGAAGCTTTCTTT
TRBD1,-,TRBJ1-1,TRBV27,CASSSGTEGFLSEAFF,TGTGCCAGCAGCTCGGGGACAGAGGGTTTTTTATCTGAAGCTTTCTTT
TRBD2,-,TRBJ2-7,TRBV7-9,CASSSKPSGSAYEQYF,TGTGCCAGCAGCTCGAAGCCTAGCGGGAGTGCCTACGAGCAGTACTTC
TRBD1,-,TRBJ2-1,TRBV5-6,CASSLAGQGTTFNEQFF,TGTGCCAGCAGCTTGGCGGGACAGGGAACCACATTCAATGAGCAGTTCTTC
-,-,TRBJ2-6,TRBV3-1/TRBV3-2,CASSLSGSGANVLTF,TGTGCCAGCAGCCTATCGGGGTCTGGGGCCAACGTCCTGACTTTC
-,-,TRBJ1-2,TRBV19,CASSIGGLGYGYTF,TGTGCCAGTAGTATAGGAGGGCTCGGCTATGGCTACACCTTC
-,-,TRBJ1-6,TRBV27,CASSLRESSPLHF,TGTGCCAGCAGCCTCAGGGAAAGCTCACCCCTCCACTTT
TRBD2,-,TRBJ2-1,TRBV6-2/TRBV6-3,CASSWAGVGYNEQFF,TGTGCCAGCAGTTGGGCGGGAGTTGGATACAATGAGCAGTTCTTC
-,once,TRBJ2-1,TRBV19,CASSISRGDNEQFF,TGTGCCAGTAGTATTTCCAGGGGGGACAATGAGCAGTTCTTC
TRBD1,-,TRBJ2-3,TRBV19,CASSQRWGQGGTDTQYF,TGTGCCAGTAGTCAGAGATGGGGACAGGGAGGAACAGATACGCAGTATTTT
TRBD1,-,TRBJ1-1,TRBV29-1,CSVGTGPEAFF,TGCAGCGTGGGGACAGGGCCAGAAGCTTTCTTT
TRBD1,-,TRBJ2-7,TRBV5-4,CASSFGQGIDEQYF,TGTGCCAGCAGCTTCGGACAGGGGATCGACGAGCAGTACTTC